A single sample is the source of the 28 T cell receptor beta chains below, sequenced in a study of T cells in Graves' hyperthyroidism and ophthalmopathy (dated by TCRdb to between 2018 and 2021). The library was obtained by multiplex PCR. Sequencer: Illumina HiSeq 2000. The TCR beta CDR3 regions were amplified from the RNA transcripts. The first round of RT-PCR for the TCR CDR3 was performed with the HTBI primer set and the Qiagen OneStep RT-PCR kit. TCRdb reanalyzed the raw reads on its own, using fastp at Q25 for trimming and MiXCR for clone calling, and kept in-frame beta chains. Each entry is one CDR3 protein sequence, shown with its most common DNA and genes. The sample data list hundreds of thousands of distinct CDR3 sequences, and 13% to 15% of these were observed just once. The ten biggest clones cover about 10% of the sample. Source material: blood. All receptors derive from a woman between 18 and 29 years old with Graves' hyperthyroidism.

The V call is TRBV30, the J call TRBJ2-7; TRBD2 matches 7 bases. V dropped 0 bases and J dropped 3; count of bases not matched to a gene: 11. The CDR3 contains 16 residues. Germline-derived CDR1 and CDR2 are GTSNPN and SVGIG (reference sequence). CDR3 in amino acids: CAWSVSGREYNYEQYF. The CDR3 DNA is TGTGCCTGGAGTGTAAGTGGGAGGGAGTATAACTACGAGCAGTACTTC.

This clonotype was recorded at least ten times. This chain uses TRBV6-1 with TRBJ1-2; a weak D match, TRBD1 (5 bases). Germline-derived CDR1 and CDR2 are MNHNS and SASEGT. The CDR3 extends over 13 amino acids. Trimming stripped 1 base from V and 8 bases from J, with 11 bases between. CDR3 nucleotide sequence: TGTGCCAGCAGTGAAGGCAGGGAACGGGGCTACACCTTC. This codes for CASSEGRERGYTF.

The V call is TRBV13, the J call TRBJ2-7; 7 nucleotides match TRBD2. The V gene end was trimmed by 3 bases and the J gene end by 0 bases; junction bases not matched to a gene: 5. The germline gives CDR1 PRHDT, CDR2 FYEKMQ (reference sequence). The CDR3 consists of 15 residues. The CDR3 region is CASSFREALSYEQYF. The CDR3, as DNA: TGTGCCAGCAGCTTCCGGGAGGCCCTCTCCTACGAGCAGTACTTC.

Only a few counts were recorded for this clonotype. The gene calls are TRBV29-1 and TRBJ2-2; 12 bases fit TRBD2. Germline trimming cut 7 bases from V and 5 bases from J; bases unmatched to any gene: 17. This CDR3 is 18 amino acids long. CDR1 and CDR2 from the germline V gene are SQVTM and ANQGSEA. CDR3 sequence (DNA): TGCAGCGCCAACGAGGGGACTAGCGGGCCCCCGAGGACCGGGGAGCTGTTTTTT. It is translated as CSANEGTSGPPRTGELFF.

The rearrangement joins TRBV13 to TRBJ1-4; no clear D gene. The CDR3 loop spans 11 amino acids. The germline V and J ends were trimmed by 0 bases and 12 bases, with 5 bases remaining between them. Germline CDR1 is PRHDT and CDR2 is FYEKMQ (reference sequence). The CDR3 region has the DNA TGTGCCAGCAGCTTAGGGGCCGAACTGTTTTTT. This sequence encodes CASSLGAELFF.

At least ten counts were recorded for this clonotype. This chain joins TRBV4-2 and TRBJ2-1; 13 bases are shared with TRBD2. From germline, CDR1 is LGHNA and CDR2 YNFKEQ. The CDR3 totals 15 residues. Trimming removed 4 bases from V and 8 bases from J; junction bases left unmatched: 5. CDR3: CASSPGTSGDDEQFF. In DNA form, the CDR3 reads TGTGCCAGCAGCCCCGGGACTAGCGGGGACGATGAGCAGTTCTTC.

This clonotype was seen only a few times. This chain joins TRBV12-3 or TRBV12-4 and TRBJ2-2; 12 nucleotides line up with TRBD1. The CDR3 sequence is 16 residues long. After removal of 4 bases from V and 5 bases from J, the junction contained 5 bases not matched to a gene. CDR3 amino acids: CASSSGTGGWTGELFF. CDR3 DNA: TGTGCCAGCAGTTCCGGGACAGGGGGCTGGACCGGGGAGCTGTTTTTT.

The chain carries TRBV18 and TRBJ1-1; D might be TRBD1 (6 bases). The V gene lost 0 bases and the J gene lost 3 bases, with 14 bases spanning the gap. The CDR3 sequence is 16 residues long. CDR1 KGHSH and CDR2 LQKENI come from the germline V gene. The CDR3 coding sequence is TGTGCCAGCTCACCACCGACCGGGGGCCAGGACACTGAAGCTTTCTTT. Translated: CASSPPTGGQDTEAFF.

The chain carries TRBV4-1 and TRBJ2-3; D gene uncertain. This CDR3 comprises 14 residues. CDR1 and CDR2 (germline): MGHRA, YSYEKL. The V end was cut by 0 bases, the J end by 7 bases, with 11 bases between. The CDR3 DNA is TGCGCCAGCAGCCAAGAAGTAGGGCAAAATACGCAGTATTTT. It is translated as CASSQEVGQNTQYF.

This CDR3 reads CASSYSSDGRLYNEQFF. The CDR3 DNA sequence: TGTGCCAGCAGTTACTCGAGTGACGGGAGGTTATACAATGAGCAGTTCTTC. The genes are TRBV6-2 or TRBV6-3 and TRBJ2-1, with 7 bases that match TRBD2. The ends lost 0 bases at V and 4 bases at J; junction bases unmatched: 9. This CDR3 comprises 17 residues. In germline, CDR1 is MNHEY, CDR2 SVGEGT.

Concerning this clonotype itself: This may stem from a read error, because a much larger clone lies one nucleotide away. V is TRBV7-2 and J is TRBJ2-7; a possible D gene is TRBD1 (5 bases). Germline V gene lookup returns CDR1 SGHTA and CDR2 FQGNSA. This CDR3 contains 15 residues. V was shortened by 7 bases and J by 6 bases, with 22 bases between the two germline ends. CDR3 region: CASNRGQGITCEQYF. In DNA, the CDR3 is TGTGCCAGCAACCGTGGGCAGGGAATCACCTGCGAGCAGTACTTC.

This clonotype was seen a single time. This may be a read error, as it is one base from a much larger clone. The J gene is TRBJ2-7, the V gene TRBV28, with 9 positions matching TRBD2. CDR3 length: 16 amino acids. With 8 bases clipped from V and 9 bases from J, the junction kept 20 bases outside the gene matches. Germline values: CDR1 MDHEN, CDR2 SYDVKM. In DNA form, the CDR3 reads TGTGCCAGCTCACCACCCATGGCGGGAGGGCCGGGGGGGCAGTACTTC. This sequence encodes CASSPPMAGGPGGQYF.

This clonotype was recorded at least ten times. The chain links TRBV20-1 to TRBJ2-5; 9 bases map to TRBD2. This CDR3 has 16 amino acids. Germline V gives CDR1 DFQATT, CDR2 SNEGSKA (reference sequence). Trimming cost V 0 bases and J 4 bases; bases outside gene matches: 9. The CDR3 reads CSAREEAGGIRETQYF. The CDR3 DNA reads as TGCAGTGCTAGAGAAGAGGCGGGAGGGATCAGAGAGACCCAGTACTTC.

This clonotype occurred many times. V gene TRBV7-9 combines with J gene TRBJ2-3; D is undetermined. The CDR3 is made up of 14 amino acids. CDR1 is SEHNR, CDR2 FQNEAQ, per germline (reference sequence). V was trimmed by 2 bases and J by 5 bases, leaving 11 bases between them. The CDR3 reads CASSLSGPRDTQYF. As DNA, the CDR3 is TGTGCCAGCAGCTTATCGGGCCCCAGAGATACGCAGTATTTT.

This clonotype was counted a few times. V gene TRBV18 combines with J gene TRBJ2-4, with D perhaps TRBD1 (5 bases). This CDR3 region has 16 residues. The germline V gene has CDR1 KGHSH and CDR2 LQKENI. V lost 3 bases to trimming and J lost 0 bases, with 12 bases between them. The CDR3 spells CASSPIGQLAKNIQYF. As DNA, the CDR3 is TGTGCCAGCTCACCTATTGGACAATTAGCCAAAAACATTCAGTACTTC.

V usage is TRBV6-1 and J usage is TRBJ2-3, with D hard to call. V shed 5 bases and J shed 7 bases, with 16 bases lying between them. The CDR3 contains 14 residues. Germline values: CDR1 MNHNS, CDR2 SASEGT. DNA for the CDR3: TGTGCCAGCAGTTCCACTAACCCGTTGTATACGCAGTATTTT. As protein: CASSSTNPLYTQYF.

The chain joins TRBV7-2 to TRBJ2-5, with 11 bases lining up with TRBD2. Unmatched junction bases numbered 3, after V lost 3 bases and J lost 6 bases. Germline loops: CDR1 SGHTA, CDR2 FQGNSA. This CDR3 has 14 amino acids. CDR3 DNA sequence: TGTGCCAGCAGCTTTAGACTAGCGGGACAGACCCAGTACTTC. This sequence encodes CASSFRLAGQTQYF. The entire variable domain, with the rest obtained from reference TRBV7-2 and TRBJ2-5, is as follows: GAGVSQSPSNKVTEKGKDVELRCDPISGHTALYWYRQSLGQGLEFLIYFQGNSAPDKSGLPSDRFSAERTGGSVSTLTIQRTQQEDSAVYLCASSFRLAGQTQYFGPGTRLLVL.

This clonotype was seen ten or more times. The CDR3 DNA follows: TGTGCCAGCAGCCTCGGACCCAGCAGGCCCTACGAGCAGTACTTC. Its translation is CASSLGPSRPYEQYF. The chain uses TRBV7-9 and TRBJ2-7; unclear D gene. The germline V gene encodes CDR1 SEHNR and CDR2 FQNEAQ (reference sequence). V was shortened by 5 bases and J by 2 bases, with 16 bases between the two germline ends. This CDR3 contains 15 residues.

The V and J genes are TRBV4-2 and TRBJ1-2; 7 bases are shared with TRBD1. V lost 3 bases to trimming and J lost 2 bases; unmatched junction nucleotides: 6. Germline-derived CDR1 and CDR2 are LGHNA and YNFKEQ. The CDR3 sequence is 15 residues long. CDR3 amino acids: CASSQTGTENYGYTF. The CDR3 DNA reads TGTGCCAGCAGCCAGACCGGGACAGAAAACTATGGCTACACCTTC.

This clonotype was observed at least ten times. The V and J genes are TRBV20-1 and TRBJ2-3; no firm D call. CDR3 length equals 14 residues. Trimming took off 2 bases at V and 3 bases at J, with 12 bases between the two ends. Germline V gene lookup returns CDR1 DFQATT and CDR2 SNEGSKA (reference sequence). The CDR3 loop is CSARTFMATDTQYF. In DNA form, the CDR3 reads TGCAGTGCTAGAACGTTTATGGCTACAGATACGCAGTATTTT.

This clonotype came up many times. This chain joins TRBV4-1 and TRBJ1-2, with 8 bases fitting TRBD1. The ends lost 6 bases at V and 3 bases at J; junction bases unmatched: 15. The CDR3 length is 17 residues. Germline assignment: CDR1 MGHRA and CDR2 YSYEKL. CDR3: CASRAGANRGRDYGYTF. CDR3 coding DNA: TGCGCCAGCAGAGCAGGTGCGAACAGGGGGAGGGACTATGGCTACACCTTC.

Ten or more counts support this clonotype. The J gene is TRBJ2-3, the V gene TRBV2; 8 bases line up with TRBD2. The length of the CDR3 is 14 residues. Unmatched junction bases numbered 6, after V lost 6 bases and J lost 4 bases. CDR1 is SNHLY, CDR2 FYNNEI, per germline. CDR3 residues: CASRPRTSPDTQYF. The CDR3 region has the DNA TGTGCCAGCAGGCCCCGGACTAGCCCAGATACGCAGTATTTT.

This clonotype was detected many times. The CDR3 DNA is TGTGCCAGCTCACCACCGGGACTAGCGTACGAGCAGTACTTC. This translates into CASSPPGLAYEQYF. The chain joins TRBV18 to TRBJ2-7; 10 bases line up with TRBD2. The J segment lost 4 bases and the V segment lost 0 bases, leaving 0 bases of the junction unmatched. The CDR3 has 14 residues. Per germline, CDR1 KGHSH and CDR2 LQKENI.

The chain recombines TRBV19 with TRBJ2-7, with D possibly TRBD1 on 9 matching bases. The CDR3 length is 16 residues. Germline loops: CDR1 LNHDA, CDR2 SQIVND (reference sequence). Trimming pared 7 bases from V and 4 bases from J, leaving 23 bases between. The CDR3 DNA reads TGTGCCAGTACCCCCGGGAGGGGACAGGGTTATTACGAGCAGTACTTC. It encodes CASTPGRGQGYYEQYF.

V usage is TRBV30 and J usage is TRBJ1-2, with D possibly matching TRBD1 (6 bases). Between the trimmed V and J ends, which lost 3 bases and 3 bases, there was a span of 11 bases. Germline CDR1 GTSNPN, CDR2 SVGIG (reference sequence). This CDR3 is built from 13 residues. The CDR3 sequence: CAWRSTGYYGYTF. As DNA, the CDR3 is TGTGCCTGGAGATCCACAGGGTACTATGGCTACACCTTC.

This clonotype has at least ten counts. The chain uses TRBV7-3 and TRBJ2-3, with 10 bases matching TRBD2. Germline trimming cut 1 base from V and 1 base from J; bases unmatched to any gene: 5. The CDR3 is 17 amino acids. CDR1 and CDR2 from the germline V gene are SGHTA and FQGTGA. As DNA, the CDR3 is TGTGCCAGCAGCTTAATGCCTAGCGGGGGACGCACAGATACGCAGTATTTT. It specifies CASSLMPSGGRTDTQYF. The full variable domain, its missing parts supplied by reference TRBV7-3 and TRBJ2-3, is GAGVSQTPSNKVTEKGKYVELRCDPISGHTALYWYRQSLGQGPEFLIYFQGTGAADDSGLPNDRFFAVRPEGSVSTLKIQRTERGDSAVYLCASSLMPSGGRTDTQYFGPGTRLTVL.

Concerning this clonotype: This may arise from a read error, as a much more abundant clone is one base away. CDR3 sequence: CASSLPNPGRPDSYEQYF. The CDR3, as DNA: TGTGCCAGCAGTTTACCTAATCCAGGGAGGCCAGACTCCTACGAGCAGTACTTC. The gene calls are TRBV27 and TRBJ2-7; perhaps TRBD2 as D (6 bases). V was cut by 2 bases and J by 0 bases, with 20 bases left in between. The germline V gene encodes CDR1 MNHEY and CDR2 SMNVEV (reference sequence). CDR3 length equals 18 residues.

The sample holds a few counts of this clonotype. The chain links TRBV24-1 to TRBJ2-2; D may be TRBD1 (6 bases). V lost 7 bases and J 3 bases, leaving 11 bases between the germline ends. Germline V gene data show CDR1 as KGHDR and CDR2 as SFDVKD. This CDR3 region has 14 residues. The CDR3, as DNA: TGTGCCACCAGCCCATACAGGGACACCGGGGAGCTGTTTTTT. Its translation is CATSPYRDTGELFF.